The T cell receptor (delta chain) under discussion was sequenced for a study of Vδ1+ human thymocytes (dated by TCRdb to 2017 to 2018). For the study in its entirety: As a data resource, the study described the mRNA-level TRG and TRD CDR3 repertoires found in highly purified Vdelta1+ thymocytes taken from young children. Earlier work had validated the multiplex-based CDR3 amplicon strategy against 5'RACE-based methods for generating CDR3 amplicons.

Thymic samples were depleted of alphabeta T cells, then CD3+ TCRVdelta1+ TCRVdelta2- thymocytes were FACS-sorted. The purity of the sorted Vdelta1+ thymocytes fell between roughly 98% and 99.6%. The thymic specimens were obtained from under ten paediatric patients, aged about 5 days to 17 months, who were having corrective cardiac surgery. Thymic tissue was dispersed and mononuclear cells isolated on a Histopaque-1077 density gradient. Staining used anti-TCRVdelta1 clone TS8.2, anti-TCRVdelta2 clone B6, anti-CD3 clone HIT3a and anti-TCRalphabeta clone IP26 antibodies. General conclusions and limits of the study: Donors did not cluster by age or sex, so the analyses were not stratified by age or sex. Approximately 19% of thymic TRD sequences were found to be Vdelta2 (and few were Vdelta3) despite high sort purity, in contrast to peripheral blood Vdelta1+ controls. Because unexpected Vdelta2 sequences could lead to misinterpretation of bulk repertoire data, the authors recommended using highly purified populations and validating at the single-cell level. Numerous TRG clonotypes were shared among donors (up to about 7x10^3), while TRD repertoires were essentially private (a maximum of about 120 shared). In contrast to oligoclonal peripheral blood repertoires, thymic TRG and TRD repertoires appeared to be highly polyclonal with Gaussian CDR3 length distributions.

RNA extraction was carried out with the RNeasy mini kit, and reverse transcription was then done using Superscript III. CDR3 amplicons were generated by multiplex PCR with pooled V-gene forward primers and a constant-region reverse primer carrying Illumina adaptor overhangs. After gel purification, the amplicons were indexed with Nextera index primers over eight extra PCR cycles and then purified using AMPure XP beads. Sequencing of libraries was performed on an Illumina MiSeq using paired-end 250 bp reads, dual indexing and a roughly 20% PhiX spike-in. The study's processing was this. FastQC was used to quality check the reads, while ea-utils fastq-join merged the TRG read pairs. Sequences were annotated with IMGT/HighV-QUEST, keeping only productive sequences with unambiguous V-gene assignment; clonotypes were defined by identical CDR3 sequence. Downstream analysis used VDJtools 1.1.1, tcR 2.2.3, Treemap and vegan Shannon diversity in R 3.4.4. Clone calls in TCRdb were regenerated from the public reads with CATT, after which identical DNA sequences shared one row. TCRdb, not the authors, supplied the V and J calls. This sample holds tens of thousands of delta-chain clones; 15% were observed only once. The ten biggest clones cover 0.5% of the sample.

This clone was counted many times. Its antigen specificity is not known. It has no much larger one-base neighbor in the sample; base qualities were not kept. After removal of 1 base from V and 0 bases from J, the junction retains 8 bases not matched to a gene. CDR1 and CDR2, per the germline V gene, are GEAIGNYY and EKD. The CDR3 starts with the cysteine, ends with the phenylalanine, and has 17 residues. CDR3 DNA only is kept here, 51 bases in frame from base 1. The sequenced material came from Vdelta1+ gamma-delta thymocytes from the thymus. In the paper's terms, the cell subset or site label means: FACS-sorted CD3+ TCRalphabeta- TCRVdelta1+ TCRVdelta2- thymocytes. The source of this sequence is a boy younger than two who had congenital heart surgery. The sequence joins TRDV2 to TRDJ1; TRDD3 aligns with 9 central bases. CDR3 reads: CACDTNWGKYYTDKLIF. The base sequence is TGTGCCTGTGACACAAACTGGGGGAAATACTACACCGATAAACTCATCTTT.